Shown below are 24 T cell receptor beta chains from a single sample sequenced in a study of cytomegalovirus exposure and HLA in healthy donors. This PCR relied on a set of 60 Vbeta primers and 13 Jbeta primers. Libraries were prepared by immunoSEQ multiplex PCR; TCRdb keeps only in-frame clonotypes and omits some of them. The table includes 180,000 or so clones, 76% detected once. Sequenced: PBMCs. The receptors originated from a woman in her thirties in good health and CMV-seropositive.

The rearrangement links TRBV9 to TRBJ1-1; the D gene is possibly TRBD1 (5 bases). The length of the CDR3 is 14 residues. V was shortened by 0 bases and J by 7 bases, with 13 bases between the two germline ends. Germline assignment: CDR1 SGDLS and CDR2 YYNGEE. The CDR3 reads CASSVGAGNVEAFF. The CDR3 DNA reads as TGTGCCAGCAGCGTAGGGGCAGGGAATGTTGAAGCTTTCTTT.

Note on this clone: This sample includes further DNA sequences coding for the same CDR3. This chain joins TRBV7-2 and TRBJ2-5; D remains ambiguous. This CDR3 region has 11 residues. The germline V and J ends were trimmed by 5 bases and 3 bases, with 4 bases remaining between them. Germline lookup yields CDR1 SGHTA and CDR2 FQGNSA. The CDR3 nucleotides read TGTGCCAGCAGCCCAAAAGAGACCCAGTACTTC. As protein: CASSPKETQYF. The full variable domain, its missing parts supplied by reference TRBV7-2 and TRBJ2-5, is GAGVSQSPSNKVTEKGKDVELRCDPISGHTALYWYRQSLGQGLEFLIYFQGNSAPDKSGLPSDRFSAERTGGSVSTLTIQRTQQEDSAVYLCASSPKETQYFGPGTRLLVL.

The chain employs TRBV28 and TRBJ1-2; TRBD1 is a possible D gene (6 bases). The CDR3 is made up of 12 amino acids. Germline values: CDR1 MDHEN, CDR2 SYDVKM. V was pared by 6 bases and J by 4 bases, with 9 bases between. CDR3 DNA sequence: TGTGCCAGCAGGCGACAGGTCTATGGCTACACCTTC. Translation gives CASRRQVYGYTF.

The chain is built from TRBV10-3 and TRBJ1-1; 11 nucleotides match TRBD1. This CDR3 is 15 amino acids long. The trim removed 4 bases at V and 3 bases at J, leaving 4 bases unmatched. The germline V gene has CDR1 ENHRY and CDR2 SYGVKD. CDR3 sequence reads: CAISVAGQGDTEAFF. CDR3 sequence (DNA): TGTGCCATCAGTGTAGCGGGACAGGGGGACACTGAAGCTTTCTTT.

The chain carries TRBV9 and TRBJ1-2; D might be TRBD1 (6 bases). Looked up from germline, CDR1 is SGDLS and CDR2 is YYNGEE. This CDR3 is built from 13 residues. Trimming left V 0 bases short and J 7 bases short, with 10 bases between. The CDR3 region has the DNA TGTGCCAGCAGCGTAGGTTCAGGGGTTGGCTACACCTTC. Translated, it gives CASSVGSGVGYTF.

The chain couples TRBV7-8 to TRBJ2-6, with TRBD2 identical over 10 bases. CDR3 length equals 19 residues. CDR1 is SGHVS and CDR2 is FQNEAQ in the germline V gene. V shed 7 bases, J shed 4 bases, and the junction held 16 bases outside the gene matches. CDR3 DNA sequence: TGTGCCAGCATCCCACGGAGGAGCGGGGGGGCCTCCGGGGCCAACGTCCTGACTTTC. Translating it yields CASIPRRSGGASGANVLTF.

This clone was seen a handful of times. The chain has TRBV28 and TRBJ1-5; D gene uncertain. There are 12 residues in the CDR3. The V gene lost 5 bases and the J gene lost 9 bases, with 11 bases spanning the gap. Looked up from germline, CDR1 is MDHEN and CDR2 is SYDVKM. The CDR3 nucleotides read TGTGCCAGCAGTGTGGGCTCCGGGCCCCAGCATTTT. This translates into CASSVGSGPQHF. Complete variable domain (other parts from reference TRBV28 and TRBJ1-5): DVKVTQSSRYLVKRTGEKVFLECVQDMDHENMFWYRQDPGLGLRLIYFSYDVKMKEKGDIPEGYSVSREKKERFSLILESASTNQTSMYLCASSVGSGPQHFGDGTRLSIL.

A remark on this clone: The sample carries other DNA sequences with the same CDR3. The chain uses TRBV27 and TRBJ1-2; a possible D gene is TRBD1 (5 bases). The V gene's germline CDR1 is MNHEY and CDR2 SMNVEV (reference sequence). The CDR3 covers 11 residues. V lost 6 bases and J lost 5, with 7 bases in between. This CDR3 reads CASSDSYGYTF. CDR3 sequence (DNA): TGTGCCAGCAGCGACAGTTATGGCTACACCTTC.

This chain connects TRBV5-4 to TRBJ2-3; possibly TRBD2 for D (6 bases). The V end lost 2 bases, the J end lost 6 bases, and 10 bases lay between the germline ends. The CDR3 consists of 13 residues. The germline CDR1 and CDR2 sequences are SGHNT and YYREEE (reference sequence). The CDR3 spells CASSFDRGDTQYF. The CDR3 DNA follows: TGTGCCAGCAGCTTTGACCGGGGGGATACGCAGTATTTT. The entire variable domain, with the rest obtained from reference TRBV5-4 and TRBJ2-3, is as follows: ETGVTQSPTHLIKTRGQQVTLRCSSQSGHNTVSWYQQALGQGPQFIFQYYREEENGRGNFPPRFSGLQFPNYSSELNVNALELDDSALYLCASSFDRGDTQYFGPGTRLTVL.

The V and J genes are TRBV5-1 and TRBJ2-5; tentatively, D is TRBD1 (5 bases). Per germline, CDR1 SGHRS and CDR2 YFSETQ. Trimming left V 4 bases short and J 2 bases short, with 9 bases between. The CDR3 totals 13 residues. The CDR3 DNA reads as TGCGCCAGCAGCCCTGACAGACAAGAGACCCAGTACTTC. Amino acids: CASSPDRQETQYF. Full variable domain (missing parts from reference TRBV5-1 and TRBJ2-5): KAGVTQTPRYLIKTRGQQVTLSCSPISGHRSVSWYQQTPGQGLQFLFEYFSETQRNKGNFPGRFSGRQFSNSRSEMNVSTLELGDSALYLCASSPDRQETQYFGPGTRLLVL.

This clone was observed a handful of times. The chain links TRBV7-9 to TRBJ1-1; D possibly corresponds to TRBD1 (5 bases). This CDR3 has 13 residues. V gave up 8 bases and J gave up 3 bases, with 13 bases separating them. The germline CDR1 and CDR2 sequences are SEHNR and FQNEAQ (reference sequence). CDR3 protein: CASSRAGDTEAFF. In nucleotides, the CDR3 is TGTGCCAGCTCCAGGGCTGGGGACACTGAAGCTTTCTTT.

The CDR3 spells CASSSLAGLYEQYF. CDR3 sequence (DNA): TGTGCCAGCAGCTCACTAGCGGGGTTGTACGAGCAGTACTTC. The V call is TRBV11-2, the J call TRBJ2-7, with TRBD2 matching over 10 bases. The germline V gene has CDR1 SGHAT and CDR2 FQNNGV. The CDR3 runs 14 residues. Trimming took 4 bases from V and 4 from J; bases not matched to a gene: 4.

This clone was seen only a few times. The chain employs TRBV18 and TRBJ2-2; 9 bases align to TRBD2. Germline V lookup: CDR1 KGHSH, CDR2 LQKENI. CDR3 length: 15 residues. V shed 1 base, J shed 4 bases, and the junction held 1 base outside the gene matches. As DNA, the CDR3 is TGTGCCAGCTCACCACGCGGGGGGGCCACCGGGGAGCTGTTTTTT. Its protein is CASSPRGGATGELFF. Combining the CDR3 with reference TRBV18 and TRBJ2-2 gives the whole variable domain NAGVMQNPRHLVRRRGQEARLRCSPMKGHSHVYWYRQLPEEGLKFMVYLQKENIIDESGMPKERFSAEFPKEGPSILRIQQVVRGDSAAYFCASSPRGGATGELFFGEGSRLTVL.

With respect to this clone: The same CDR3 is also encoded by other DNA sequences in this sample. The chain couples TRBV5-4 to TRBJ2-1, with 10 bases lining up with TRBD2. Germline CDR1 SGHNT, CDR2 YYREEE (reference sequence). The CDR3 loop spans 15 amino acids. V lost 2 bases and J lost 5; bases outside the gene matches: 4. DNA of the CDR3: TGTGCCAGCAGCTTAGCGGGGGGGCCCCACAATGAGCAGTTCTTC. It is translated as CASSLAGGPHNEQFF.

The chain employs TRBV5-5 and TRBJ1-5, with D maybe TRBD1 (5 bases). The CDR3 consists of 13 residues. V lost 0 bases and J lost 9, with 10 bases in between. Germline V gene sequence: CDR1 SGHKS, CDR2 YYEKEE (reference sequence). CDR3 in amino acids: CASSLGQNAPQHF. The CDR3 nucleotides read TGTGCCAGCAGCTTGGGACAGAACGCGCCCCAGCATTTT.

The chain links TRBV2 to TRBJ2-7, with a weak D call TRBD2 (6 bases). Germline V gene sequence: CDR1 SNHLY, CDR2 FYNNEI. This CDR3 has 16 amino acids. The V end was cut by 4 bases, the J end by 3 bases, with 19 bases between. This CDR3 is CASSGAAGGMGYEQYF. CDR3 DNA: TGTGCCAGCAGTGGAGCTGCCGGGGGTATGGGCTACGAGCAGTACTTC.

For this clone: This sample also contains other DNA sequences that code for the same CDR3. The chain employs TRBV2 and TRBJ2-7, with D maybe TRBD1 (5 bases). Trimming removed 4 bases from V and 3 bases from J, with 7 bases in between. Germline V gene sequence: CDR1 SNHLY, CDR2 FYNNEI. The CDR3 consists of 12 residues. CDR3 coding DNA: TGTGCCAGCAGTGTTCAGGGCTACGAGCAGTACTTC. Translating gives CASSVQGYEQYF.

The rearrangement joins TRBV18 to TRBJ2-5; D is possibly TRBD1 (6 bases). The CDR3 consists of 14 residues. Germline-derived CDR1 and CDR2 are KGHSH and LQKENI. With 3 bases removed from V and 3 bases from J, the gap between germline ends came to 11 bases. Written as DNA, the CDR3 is TGTGCCAGCTCACCCGGGACACTGGAAGAGACCCAGTACTTC. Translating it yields CASSPGTLEETQYF.

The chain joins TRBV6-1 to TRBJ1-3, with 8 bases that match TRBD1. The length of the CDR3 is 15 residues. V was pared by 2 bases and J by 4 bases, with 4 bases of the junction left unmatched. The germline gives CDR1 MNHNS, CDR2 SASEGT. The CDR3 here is CASSEQTGAGNTIYF. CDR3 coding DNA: TGTGCCAGCAGTGAACAGACAGGGGCAGGAAACACCATATATTTT.

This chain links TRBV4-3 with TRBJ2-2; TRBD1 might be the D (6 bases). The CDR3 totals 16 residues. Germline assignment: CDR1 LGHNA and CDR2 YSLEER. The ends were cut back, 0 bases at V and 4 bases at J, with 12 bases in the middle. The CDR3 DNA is TGCGCCAGCAGCCAAGAGGCGAACAGGGCCACCGGGGAGCTGTTTTTT. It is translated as CASSQEANRATGELFF.

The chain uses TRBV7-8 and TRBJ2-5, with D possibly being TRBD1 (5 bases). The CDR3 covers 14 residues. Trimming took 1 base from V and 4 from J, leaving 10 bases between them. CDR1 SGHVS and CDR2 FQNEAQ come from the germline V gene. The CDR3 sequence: CASSLEGDGETQYF. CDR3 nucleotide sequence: TGTGCCAGCAGCTTAGAAGGGGATGGAGAGACCCAGTACTTC.

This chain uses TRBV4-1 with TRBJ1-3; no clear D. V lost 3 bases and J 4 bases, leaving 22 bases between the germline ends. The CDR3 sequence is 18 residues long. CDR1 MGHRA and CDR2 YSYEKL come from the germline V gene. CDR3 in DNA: TGCGCCAGCAGCCACGGTGTAGCCGGACTACCCTTAGGAAACACCATATATTTT. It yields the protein CASSHGVAGLPLGNTIYF.

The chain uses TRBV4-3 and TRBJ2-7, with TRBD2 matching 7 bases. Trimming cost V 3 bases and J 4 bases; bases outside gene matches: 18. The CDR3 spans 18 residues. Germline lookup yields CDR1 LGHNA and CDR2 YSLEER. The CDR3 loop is CASSQDVPGLPTGYEQYF. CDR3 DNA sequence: TGCGCCAGCAGCCAGGATGTTCCGGGACTACCAACGGGGTACGAGCAGTACTTC.

The DNA for the CDR3 is TGTGCCAGCAGCTCTGGGACTAGCGGCGCCTACGAGCAGTACTTC. Protein sequence: CASSSGTSGAYEQYF. V and J are TRBV6-5 and TRBJ2-7, with TRBD2 matching 11 bases. J lost 2 bases, V lost 6 bases, and 6 bases had no gene match. CDR1 and CDR2 (germline): MNHEY, SVGAGI. CDR3 length: 15 residues.